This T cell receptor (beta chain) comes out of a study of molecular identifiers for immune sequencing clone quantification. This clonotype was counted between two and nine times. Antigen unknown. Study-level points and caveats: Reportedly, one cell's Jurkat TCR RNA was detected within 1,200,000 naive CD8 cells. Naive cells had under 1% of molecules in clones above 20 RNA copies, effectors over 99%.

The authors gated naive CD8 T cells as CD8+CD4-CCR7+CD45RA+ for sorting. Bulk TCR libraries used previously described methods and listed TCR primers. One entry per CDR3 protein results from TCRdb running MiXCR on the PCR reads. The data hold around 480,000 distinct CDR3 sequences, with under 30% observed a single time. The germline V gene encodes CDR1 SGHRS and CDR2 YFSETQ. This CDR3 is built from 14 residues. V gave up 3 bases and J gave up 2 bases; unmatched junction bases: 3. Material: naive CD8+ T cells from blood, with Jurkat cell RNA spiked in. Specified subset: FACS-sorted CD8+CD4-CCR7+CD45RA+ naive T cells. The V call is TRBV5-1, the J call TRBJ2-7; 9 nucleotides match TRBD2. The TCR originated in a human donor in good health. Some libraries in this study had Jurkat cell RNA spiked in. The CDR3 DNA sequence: TGCGCCAGCAGCTGGACTAGCGCAACCTACGAGCAGTACTTC. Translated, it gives CASSWTSATYEQYF.